This TCR beta chain emerged from a study of Ad26.COV2.S vaccination and SARS-CoV-2 variants. The overall study: The authors gave Ad26.COV2.S intramuscularly, either once or twice 56 days apart. Study findings and constraints: Breadth of non-spike TCRs did not differ between vaccinees and placebo recipients.

Worth noting for this clone: Its antigen remains unknown.

Assay used: immunoSEQ multiplex PCR; TCRdb lists only in-frame clones, some missing. The table lists fewer than 300,000 clones, more than 70% of them singletons. Specified treatment: 15 to 20 received Ad26.COV2.S at low or high dose, single or two shots; about 5 received placebo; per-sample allocation not given. All samples were drawn on day 63, counting from the first vaccine or placebo injection. The ends lost 2 bases at V and 9 bases at J; junction bases unmatched: 9. CDR3 length: 14 residues. CDR1 is GTSNPN, CDR2 SVGIG, per germline (reference sequence). The V call is TRBV30, the J call TRBJ1-2; 10 bases match TRBD1. Sample: peripheral blood, taken in a trial of Ad26.COV2.S vaccine versus placebo. The sequence was collected from a person between 18 and 59 years old who received the Ad26.COV2.S COVID-19 vaccine or a placebo. The CDR3 here is CAWSTTWDRGSYTF. The DNA of the CDR3 is TGTGCCTGGAGTACAACTTGGGACAGGGGAAGCTACACCTTC.